This T cell receptor (beta chain) was captured by sequencing in a study of blood T cell repertoires in COVID-19 (dated by TCRdb to 2018 to 2021). In terms of the full investigation: Samples covering the acute and convalescent phases of COVID-19 were provided by collaborators in the United States, Italy and Spain. The prospective study material was composed of cDNA or gDNA derived from T cells, B-cell-depleted T cells, or PBMCs. The dataset comprised deeply sampled blood TCRbeta repertoires from subjects exposed to, actively infected with, or recovered from COVID-19. The repertoires were made available in a free public database intended to serve as a resource for research on the immune response to SARS-CoV-2. The samples were drawn from the first 160 participants of the ongoing ImmuneRACE study and from under 1,500 subjects provided by 6 global collaborators. Sample metadata almost always included a de-identified subject ID, COVID-19 status, age in years and sex. Where HLA class I and class II types were available, the types were taken from metadata supplied by the sample provider, not from assay-based typing. The paper as a whole reports these results and caveats: Clinical and demographic metadata were provided uncurated, with the amount varying by source and participant.

TCRbeta CDR3 regions were amplified from genomic DNA using the immunoSEQ Assay, a bias-controlled multiplex PCR. Per the original workflow: Nucleated cell counts per sample were estimated from amplification of reference gene primers within the assay. To quantify the absolute abundance of each unique TCRbeta CDR3 rearrangement, sequence reads were collapsed and filtered. Productive Simpson clonality was computed per sample as the square root of Simpson's diversity index over productive rearrangements. TCRdb carries this immuneACCESS record with in-frame sequences only. Its versions omit some clonotypes, under half of them owing to an unresolved V gene in the studies checked, with the rest unexplained. The V and J calls and the clone size are those of that table, but D and trimming were determined from the DNA. The sample contains 110,000 to 150,000 clones, around 82% of them found a single time. The top ten clones comprise over 5% of the sample.

In the prospective study, participants were roughly 18 to 90 years old, resided in about two dozen geographic areas of the United States, and were enrolled through a virtual design. Cohort assignment in the prospective study relied on participant-reported clinical history from a screening survey and a study questionnaire. ImmuneRACE Cohort 3 recovered participants were defined by two consecutive negative NP/OP PCR tests, healthcare professional clearance, or symptom resolution. In the prospective study, mobile phlebotomists collected whole blood, serum and a nasopharyngeal or oropharyngeal swab from each participant. Participants in the prospective study had the option to provide additional blood draws and questionnaires over an approximately 2-month period. Before DNA extraction, prospective study blood samples were shipped either frozen or at room temperature. V and J are truncated by 5 bases and 0 bases respectively, leaving an intervening sequence of 7 bases. For CDR1 and CDR2, the germline V gene lists MDHEN and SYDVKM. Including cysteine and phenylalanine, the CDR3 has 13 amino acids. Of the read, only the CDR3 DNA is kept; its 39 bases are in frame from base 1.

Points on this clone: It lacks a known antigen. No much larger clonotype is one base removed from it; base qualities were not supplied.

The receptor's source is a woman in her forties or fifties who had recovered from COVID-19. The rearrangement combines TRBV28 with TRBJ1-2; confidence is insufficient to name the D gene. Source material: PBMCs or T cells enriched from blood (not recorded which). The DNA reads as follows: TGTGCCAGCAGTCTTATAGCTAACTATGGCTACACCTTC. Its translation reads: CASSLIANYGYTF.